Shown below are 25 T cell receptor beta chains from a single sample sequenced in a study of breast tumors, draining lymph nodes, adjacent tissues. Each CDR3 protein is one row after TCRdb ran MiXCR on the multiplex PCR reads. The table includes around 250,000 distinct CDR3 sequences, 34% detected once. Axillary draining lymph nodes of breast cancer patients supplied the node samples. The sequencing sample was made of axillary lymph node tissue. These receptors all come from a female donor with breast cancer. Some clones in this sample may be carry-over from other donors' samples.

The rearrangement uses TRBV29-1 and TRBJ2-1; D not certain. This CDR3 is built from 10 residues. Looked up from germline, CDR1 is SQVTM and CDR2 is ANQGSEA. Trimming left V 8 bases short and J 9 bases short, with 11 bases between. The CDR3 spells CSYLGGEQFF. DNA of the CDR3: TGCAGCTACCTCGGCGGTGAGCAGTTCTTC.

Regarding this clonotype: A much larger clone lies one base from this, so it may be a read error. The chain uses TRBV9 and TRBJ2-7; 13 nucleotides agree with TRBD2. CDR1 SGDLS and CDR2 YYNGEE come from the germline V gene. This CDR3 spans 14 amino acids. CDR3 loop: CASSPRTSGSEQSF. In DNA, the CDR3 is TGTGCCAGCAGCCCCCGGACTAGCGGGAGCGAGCAGTCCTTC.

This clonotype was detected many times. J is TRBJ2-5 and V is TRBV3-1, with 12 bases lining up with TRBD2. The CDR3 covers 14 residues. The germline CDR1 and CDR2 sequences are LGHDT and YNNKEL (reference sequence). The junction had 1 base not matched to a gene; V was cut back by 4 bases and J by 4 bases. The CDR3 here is CASSRTSGIETQYF. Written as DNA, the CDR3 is TGTGCCAGCAGCCGGACTAGCGGGATAGAGACCCAGTACTTC.

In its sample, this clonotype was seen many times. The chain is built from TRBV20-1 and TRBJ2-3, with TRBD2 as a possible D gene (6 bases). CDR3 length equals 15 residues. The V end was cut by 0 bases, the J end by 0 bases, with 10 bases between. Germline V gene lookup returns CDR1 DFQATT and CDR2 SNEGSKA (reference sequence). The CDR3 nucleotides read TGCAGTGCTAGAGATAGCGGTGGGAGCACAGATACGCAGTATTTT. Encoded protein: CSARDSGGSTDTQYF.

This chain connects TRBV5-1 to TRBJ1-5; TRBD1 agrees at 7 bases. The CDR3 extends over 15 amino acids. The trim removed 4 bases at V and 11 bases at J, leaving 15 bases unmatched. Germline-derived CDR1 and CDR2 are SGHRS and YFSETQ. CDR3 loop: CASSITGAHRETQHF. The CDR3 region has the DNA TGCGCCAGCAGCATCACAGGGGCCCACCGGGAGACCCAGCATTTT.

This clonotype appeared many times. This CDR3 reads CASSHSSESYEQYF. Here the CDR3 DNA reads TGTGCCAGCAGTCATAGTTCCGAGTCCTACGAGCAGTACTTC. The V gene is TRBV12-3 or TRBV12-4, the J gene TRBJ2-7; D not resolved. V shed 5 bases and J shed 1 base, with 12 bases lying between them. The CDR3 totals 14 residues.

The CDR3 loop is CASRHDRDDEQFF. The CDR3 DNA follows: TGTGCCAGCAGGCACGACAGGGACGATGAGCAGTTCTTC. This chain connects TRBV13 to TRBJ2-1; TRBD1 agrees at 7 bases. The CDR3 consists of 13 residues. Germline assignment: CDR1 PRHDT and CDR2 FYEKMQ (reference sequence). With 6 bases clipped from V and 8 bases from J, the junction kept 7 bases outside the gene matches.

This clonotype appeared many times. The CDR3 DNA is TGTGCCAGCAGCCGCAGGGGGCTGTACGAGCAGTACTTC. This gives the protein CASSRRGLYEQYF. The gene calls are TRBV6-5 and TRBJ2-7; 8 bases match TRBD1. CDR1 is MNHEY and CDR2 is SVGAGI in the germline V gene. Trimming at V came to 6 bases and at J to 4 bases, leaving 5 bases not matched to a gene. This CDR3 spans 13 amino acids.

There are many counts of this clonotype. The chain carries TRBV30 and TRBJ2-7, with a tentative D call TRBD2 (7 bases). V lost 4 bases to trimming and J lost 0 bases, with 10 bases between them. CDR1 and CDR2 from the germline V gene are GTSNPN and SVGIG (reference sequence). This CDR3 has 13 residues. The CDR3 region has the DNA TGTGCCTGGAAGGGGGACTACTCCTACGAGCAGTACTTC. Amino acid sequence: CAWKGDYSYEQYF.

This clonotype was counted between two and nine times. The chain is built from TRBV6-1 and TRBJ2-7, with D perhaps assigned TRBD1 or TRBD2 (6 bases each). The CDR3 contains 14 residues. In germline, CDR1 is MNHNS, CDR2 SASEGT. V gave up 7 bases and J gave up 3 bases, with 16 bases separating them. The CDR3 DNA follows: TGTGCCAGCACCCCGGGGGACACTGACTACGAGCAGTACTTC. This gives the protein CASTPGDTDYEQYF.

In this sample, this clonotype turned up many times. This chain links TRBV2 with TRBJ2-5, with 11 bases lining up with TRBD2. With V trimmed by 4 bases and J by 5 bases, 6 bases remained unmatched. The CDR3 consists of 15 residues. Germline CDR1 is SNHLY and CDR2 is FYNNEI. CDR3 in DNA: TGTGCCAGCAGTGTCCGACTAGCGGGGCTTGAGACCCAGTACTTC. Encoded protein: CASSVRLAGLETQYF.

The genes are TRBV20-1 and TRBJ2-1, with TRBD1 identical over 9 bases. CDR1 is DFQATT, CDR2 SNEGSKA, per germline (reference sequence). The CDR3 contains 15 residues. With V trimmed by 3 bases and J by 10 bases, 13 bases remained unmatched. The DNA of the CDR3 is TGCAGTGCTAGTTATCCGGACAGGGGTAATAACGAGCAGTTCTTC. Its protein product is CSASYPDRGNNEQFF.

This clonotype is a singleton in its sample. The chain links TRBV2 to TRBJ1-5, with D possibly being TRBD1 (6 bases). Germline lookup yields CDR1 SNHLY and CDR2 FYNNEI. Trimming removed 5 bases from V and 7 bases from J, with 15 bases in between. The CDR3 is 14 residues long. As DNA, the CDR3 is TGTGCCAGCAGTCAGGACAGAAGGTTGCAGCCCCAGCATTTT. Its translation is CASSQDRRLQPQHF.

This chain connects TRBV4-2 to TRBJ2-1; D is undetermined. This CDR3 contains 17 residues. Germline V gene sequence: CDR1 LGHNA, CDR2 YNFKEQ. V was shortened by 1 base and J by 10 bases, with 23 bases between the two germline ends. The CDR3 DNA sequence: TGTGCCAGCAGCCAAGCTGACTGGGTATCGAACACCGGGGAGCAGTTCTTC. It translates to CASSQADWVSNTGEQFF.

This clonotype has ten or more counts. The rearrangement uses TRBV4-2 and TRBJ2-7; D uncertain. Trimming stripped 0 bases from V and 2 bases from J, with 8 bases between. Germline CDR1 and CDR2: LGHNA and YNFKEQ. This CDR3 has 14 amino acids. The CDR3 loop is CASSQDWLTYEQYF. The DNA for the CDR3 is TGTGCCAGCAGCCAAGATTGGCTCACCTACGAGCAGTACTTC.

The DNA of the CDR3 is TGTGCCAGCAGAATAGTCGGCAGGGGAAGGGATCAGCCCCAGCATTTT. This encodes CASRIVGRGRDQPQHF. The V call is TRBV7-9, the J call TRBJ1-5; D is possibly TRBD1 (6 bases). Germline CDR1 SEHNR, CDR2 FQNEAQ (reference sequence). The V end was cut by 6 bases, the J end by 5 bases, with 20 bases between. The CDR3 has 16 amino acids.

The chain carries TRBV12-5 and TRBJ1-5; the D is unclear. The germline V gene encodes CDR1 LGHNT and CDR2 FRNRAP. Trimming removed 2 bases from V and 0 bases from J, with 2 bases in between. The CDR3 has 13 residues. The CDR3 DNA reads TGTGCTAGTGGTTTGACTAGCAATCAGCCCCAGCATTTT. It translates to CASGLTSNQPQHF. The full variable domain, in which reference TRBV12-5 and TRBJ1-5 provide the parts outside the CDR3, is DARVTQTPRHKVTEMGQEVTMRCQPILGHNTVFWYRQTMMQGLELLAYFRNRAPLDDSGMPKDRFSAEMPDATLATLKIQPSEPRDSAVYFCASGLTSNQPQHFGDGTRLSIL.

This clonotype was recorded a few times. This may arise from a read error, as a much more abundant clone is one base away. This chain's CDR3 is CSASTENYGSTF. For the CDR3, the DNA is TGCAGTGCTAGCACGGAGAACTATGGCTCCACCTTC. The J gene is TRBJ1-2, the V gene TRBV20-1, with D unclear. The CDR3 is 12 residues long. Germline CDR1 is DFQATT and CDR2 is SNEGSKA (reference sequence).

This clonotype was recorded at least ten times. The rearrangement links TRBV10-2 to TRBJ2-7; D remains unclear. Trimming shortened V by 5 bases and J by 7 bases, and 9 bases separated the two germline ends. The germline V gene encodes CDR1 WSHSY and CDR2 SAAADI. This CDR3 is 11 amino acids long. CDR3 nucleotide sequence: TGCGCCAGCAGTCTGGAGAGGGAGCAGTACTTC. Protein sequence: CASSLEREQYF.

The CDR3 DNA follows: TGCAGTGCTCAGACAGGTCAAGAGACCCAGTACTTC. Its translation: CSAQTGQETQYF. This rearrangement joins TRBV20-1 to TRBJ2-5, with a possible D match to TRBD1 (6 bases). The CDR3 has 12 amino acids. Trimming left V 5 bases short and J 2 bases short, with 9 bases between. The germline CDR1 and CDR2 sequences are DFQATT and SNEGSKA (reference sequence).

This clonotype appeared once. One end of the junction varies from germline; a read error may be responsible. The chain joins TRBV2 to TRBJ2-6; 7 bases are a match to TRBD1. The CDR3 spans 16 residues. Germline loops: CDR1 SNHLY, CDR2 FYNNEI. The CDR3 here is CASRPAGRQGDNVLTF. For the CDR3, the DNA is TGTGCCAGCAGGCCCGCCGGTCGTCAGGGGGACAACGTCCTGACTTTC.

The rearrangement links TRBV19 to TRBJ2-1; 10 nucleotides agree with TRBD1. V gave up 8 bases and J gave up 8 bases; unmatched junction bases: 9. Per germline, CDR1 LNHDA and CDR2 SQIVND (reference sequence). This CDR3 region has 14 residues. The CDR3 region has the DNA TGTGCCAGTGGCTGGACAGGGGGAGTCGATGAGCAGTTCTTC. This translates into CASGWTGGVDEQFF.

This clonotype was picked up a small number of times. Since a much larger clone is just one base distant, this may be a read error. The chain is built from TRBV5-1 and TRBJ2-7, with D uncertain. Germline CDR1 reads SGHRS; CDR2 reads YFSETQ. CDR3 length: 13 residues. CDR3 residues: CASSLDVGHDQYF. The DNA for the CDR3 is TGCGCCAGCAGCTTGGATGTGGGCCACGACCAGTACTTC.

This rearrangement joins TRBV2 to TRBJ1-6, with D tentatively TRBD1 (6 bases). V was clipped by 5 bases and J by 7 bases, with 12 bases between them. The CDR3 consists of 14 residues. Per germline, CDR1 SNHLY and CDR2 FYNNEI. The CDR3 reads CASSIKGENSPLHF. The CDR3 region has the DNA TGTGCCAGCAGTATAAAGGGGGAAAATTCACCCCTCCACTTT.

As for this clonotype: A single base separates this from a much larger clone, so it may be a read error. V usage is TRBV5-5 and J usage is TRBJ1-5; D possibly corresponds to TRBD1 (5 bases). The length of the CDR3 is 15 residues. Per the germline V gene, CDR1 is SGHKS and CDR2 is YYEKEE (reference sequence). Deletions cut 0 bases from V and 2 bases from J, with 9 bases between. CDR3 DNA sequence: TGTGCCAGCAGCTTGGAGGGGACCGGCAATCAGCCCCAGCATTTT. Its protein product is CASSLEGTGNQPQHF.